Shown below are 9 T cell receptor beta chains from a single sample sequenced in a study of blood T cell repertoires in COVID-19. Assay used: immunoSEQ multiplex PCR; TCRdb lists only in-frame clones, some missing. This sample has 120,000 or so clones; roughly 88% occur once, and the top ten carry about 7.3%. Sequencing used peripheral blood. The receptors were sampled from a man aged 45-60 years with acute or convalescent COVID-19.

The V gene is TRBV12-5, the J gene TRBJ1-1; D perhaps matches TRBD1 (5 bases). V gave up 5 bases and J gave up 8 bases, with 12 bases separating them. Per the germline V gene, CDR1 is LGHNT and CDR2 is FRNRAP. This CDR3 is built from 12 residues. Written as DNA, the CDR3 is TGTGCTAGTGGTCCCCAGGGAGGGGAAGCTTTCTTT. Protein: CASGPQGGEAFF.

V and J are TRBV18 and TRBJ2-1, with D possibly TRBD1 on 6 matching bases. Looked up from germline, CDR1 is KGHSH and CDR2 is LQKENI. Trimming stripped 4 bases from V and 8 bases from J, with 9 bases between. This CDR3 has 12 amino acids. CDR3 nucleotides: TGTGCCAGCTCACAACAGGGAGATGAGCAGTTCTTC. Its translation is CASSQQGDEQFF.

The chain couples TRBV10-2 to TRBJ1-1, with D maybe TRBD1 (6 bases). The germline V gene encodes CDR1 WSHSY and CDR2 SAAADI. The V end lost 7 bases, the J end lost 11 bases, and 14 bases lay between the germline ends. The CDR3 consists of 11 residues. Here the CDR3 reads CASTQGQGAFF. CDR3 nucleotide sequence: TGCGCCAGCACCCAGGGACAAGGGGCTTTCTTT.

This clone turned up a few times. CDR3 sequence reads: CASSQAPGPVNYGYTF. The CDR3 DNA sequence: TGTGCCAGCAGCCAAGCCCCAGGGCCCGTTAACTATGGCTACACCTTC. The chain couples TRBV11-2 to TRBJ1-2; D perhaps matches TRBD1 (5 bases). This CDR3 contains 16 residues. The V and J ends lost 5 bases and 1 base respectively, with 17 bases between them. The germline V gene has CDR1 SGHAT and CDR2 FQNNGV.

The genes are TRBV11-3 and TRBJ1-1, with TRBD1 matching 9 bases. Trimming took 7 bases from V and 2 from J; bases not matched to a gene: 2. The CDR3 has 13 residues. Germline CDR1 and CDR2: SGHNT and YENEEA. The CDR3 here is CASKDRGNTEAFF. The DNA for the CDR3 is TGTGCCAGCAAGGACAGGGGAAACACTGAAGCTTTCTTT.

Only a few counts were recorded for this clone. The chain joins TRBV7-2 to TRBJ2-2, with 8 nucleotides matching TRBD1. CDR1 and CDR2 from the germline V gene are SGHTA and FQGNSA. The CDR3 has 16 amino acids. The J segment lost 4 bases and the V segment lost 5 bases, leaving 9 bases of the junction unmatched. CDR3 amino acids: CASSTGTGAPTGELFF. The DNA of the CDR3 is TGTGCCAGCAGCACCGGGACAGGAGCCCCCACCGGGGAGCTGTTTTTT.

V and J are TRBV19 and TRBJ2-1, with TRBD2 matching over 8 bases. There are 16 residues in the CDR3. V dropped 4 bases and J dropped 4; count of bases not matched to a gene: 9. Germline CDR1 reads LNHDA; CDR2 reads SQIVND (reference sequence). CDR3 in amino acids: CASSTPRGRSYNEQFF. CDR3 bases: TGTGCCAGTAGTACTCCTCGCGGGAGGTCTTACAATGAGCAGTTCTTC.

This rearrangement joins TRBV6-5 to TRBJ2-7, with 7 positions matching TRBD1. The CDR3 runs to 11 residues. Germline V CDR1 and CDR2: MNHEY, SVGAGI. V gave up 6 bases and J gave up 5 bases; unmatched junction bases: 1. CDR3 amino acids: CASRTGDEQYF. The DNA of the CDR3 is TGTGCCAGCAGAACAGGGGACGAGCAGTACTTC.

In regard to this clone: One end of the junction varies from germline; a read error may be responsible. The rearrangement uses TRBV28 and TRBJ1-2, with D hard to call. This CDR3 is 11 amino acids long. Germline loops: CDR1 MDHEN, CDR2 SYDVKM. The CDR3 region is CASSWRVESAF. CDR3 in DNA: TGTGCCAGCAGTTGGAGGGTGGAGAGTGCCTTC.